The T cell receptor beta chain described here comes from a study of spatial heterogeneity in lung cancer. TCRdb processed the 5' RACE reads anew with MiXCR; each CDR3 protein has one entry. This sample has tens of thousands of distinct CDR3 sequences, with around 10% found just once. CDR1 and CDR2 (germline): DFQATT, SNEGSKA (reference sequence). This CDR3 is 13 amino acids long. V dropped 2 bases and J dropped 3; count of bases not matched to a gene: 2. Time point indicated: sample taken at primary tumor resection. Whole RNA came from tumor, nontumor lung or frozen PBMC and was sequenced without being sorted. This clonotype was found many times.

The receptor's source is a male donor with early-stage non-small cell lung cancer. The chain joins TRBV20-1 to TRBJ1-2; 8 nucleotides line up with TRBD1. Here the sequenced sample was PBMCs, taken at surgery. The CDR3 DNA is TGCAGTGCTAGACAGGGGGCGGACTATGGCTACACCTTC. It is translated as CSARQGADYGYTF.